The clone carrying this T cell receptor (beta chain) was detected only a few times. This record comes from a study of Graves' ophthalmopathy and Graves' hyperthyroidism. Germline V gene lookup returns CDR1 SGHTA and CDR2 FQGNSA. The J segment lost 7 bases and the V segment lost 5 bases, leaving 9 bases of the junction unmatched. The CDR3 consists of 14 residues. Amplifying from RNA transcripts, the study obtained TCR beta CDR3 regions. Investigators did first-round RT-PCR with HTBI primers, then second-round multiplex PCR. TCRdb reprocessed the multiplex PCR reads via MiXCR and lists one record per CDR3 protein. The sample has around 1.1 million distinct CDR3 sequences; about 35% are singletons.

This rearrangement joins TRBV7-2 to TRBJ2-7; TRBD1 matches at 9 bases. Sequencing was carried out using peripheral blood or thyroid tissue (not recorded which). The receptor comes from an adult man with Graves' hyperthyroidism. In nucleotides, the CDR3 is TGTGCCAGCAGCCGGGGACAGGGCATCCGAGAGCAGTACTTC. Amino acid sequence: CASSRGQGIREQYF.